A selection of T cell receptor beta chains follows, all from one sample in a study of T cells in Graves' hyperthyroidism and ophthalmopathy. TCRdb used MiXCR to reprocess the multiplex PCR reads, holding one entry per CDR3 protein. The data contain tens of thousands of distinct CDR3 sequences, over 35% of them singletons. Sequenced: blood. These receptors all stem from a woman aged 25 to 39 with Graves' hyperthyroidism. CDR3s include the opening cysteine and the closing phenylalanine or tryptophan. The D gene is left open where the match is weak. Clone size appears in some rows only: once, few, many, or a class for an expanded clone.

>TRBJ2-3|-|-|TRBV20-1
TGCAGTGCTAGAGATCTGGGGGGACGTCGTACAGATACGCAGTATTTT
CSARDLGGRRTDTQYF
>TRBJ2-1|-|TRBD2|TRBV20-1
TGCAGTGCTCTCGGGGGACTAGCGGGATTCAATGAGCAGTTCTTC
CSALGGLAGFNEQFF
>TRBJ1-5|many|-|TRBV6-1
TGTGCCAGCAGTGGGGGACAGCCCCAGCATTTT
CASSGGQPQHF
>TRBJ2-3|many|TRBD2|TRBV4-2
TGTACCAGCAGCCAAGTGGGTAGCGGGAGCGGGGCAGATACGCAGTATTTT
CTSSQVGSGSGADTQYF
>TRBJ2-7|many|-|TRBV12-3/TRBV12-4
TGTGCCAGCAGTTCAGCTAGGAGGGAGCAGTACTTC
CASSSARREQYF
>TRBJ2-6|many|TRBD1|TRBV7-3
TGTGCCAGCAGCTTACAGGGGACAGGGGGATTGGGGGCCAACGTCCTGACTTTC
CASSLQGTGGLGANVLTF
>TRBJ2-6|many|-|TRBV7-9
TGTGCCAGCAGCTTCTCAGTACTCTCTGGGGCCAACGTCCTGACTTTC
CASSFSVLSGANVLTF
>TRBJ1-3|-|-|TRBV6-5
TGTGCCAGCAGTCCTAGGGAGCCCTCCTATGGCTACACCATATATTTT
CASSPREPSYGYTIYF
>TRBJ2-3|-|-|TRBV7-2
TGTGCCAGCAGCGAGGGATTCAGCACAGATACGCAGTATTTT
CASSEGFSTDTQYF
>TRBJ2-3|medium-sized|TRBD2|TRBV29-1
TGCAGCCACGGGGGGGCAGATACGCAGTATTTT
CSHGGADTQYF
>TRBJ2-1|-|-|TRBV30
TGTGCCTGGAGTGTACGAAGAGGCAGACTCTTCAGCTCCTACAATGAGCAGTTCTTC
CAWSVRRGRLFSSYNEQFF
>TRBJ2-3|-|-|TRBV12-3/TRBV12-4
TGTGCCAGCAGCTCTACAGGGATGGGCACAGATACGCAGTATTTT
CASSSTGMGTDTQYF
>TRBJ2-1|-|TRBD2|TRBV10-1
TGCGCCAGCAGTTTAGCGGGGGGGCGAGACAATGAGCAGTTCTTC
CASSLAGGRDNEQFF
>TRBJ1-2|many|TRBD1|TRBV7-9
TGTGCCAGCAGCCCAGGGGGGTCTGTTAACTATGGCTACACCTTC
CASSPGGSVNYGYTF
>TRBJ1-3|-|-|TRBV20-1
TGCAGTGCTAGATCCTTGGGACCTGGAAACACCATATATTTT
CSARSLGPGNTIYF
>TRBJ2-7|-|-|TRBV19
TGTGCCAGTAATACAGGTCGGAATCAGCAGTACTTC
CASNTGRNQQYF
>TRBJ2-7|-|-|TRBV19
TGTGCCAGTAGTATAGGGGACCGGAACGAGCAGTACTTC
CASSIGDRNEQYF
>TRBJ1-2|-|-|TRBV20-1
TGCAGTGCTAGGGAACAGGGCAGGCACGGCTACACCTTC
CSAREQGRHGYTF
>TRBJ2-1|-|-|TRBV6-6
-
CDSSIYLCSVGGANEQFF
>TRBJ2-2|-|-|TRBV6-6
TGTGCCAGCACTAAAACCGGGGAGCCGGTTTTT
CASTKTGEPVF
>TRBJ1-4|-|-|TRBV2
TGTGCCAGCAGTGCAACTAATGAAAAACTGTTTTTT
CASSATNEKLFF
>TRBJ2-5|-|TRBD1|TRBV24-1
TGTGCCACCAGTGGTGACAGGGGCAGACAAGAGACCCAGTACTTC
CATSGDRGRQETQYF
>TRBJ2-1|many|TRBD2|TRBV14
TGTGCCAGCAGCCCGCCCCTAGCGGGAGACTACAATGAGCAGTTCTTC
CASSPPLAGDYNEQFF
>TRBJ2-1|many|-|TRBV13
TGTGCCAGCAGGGGTTCCAATGAGCAGTTCTTC
CASRGSNEQFF
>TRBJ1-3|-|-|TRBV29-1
TGCAGCGTGAGCCAGGGCTCTGGAAACACCATATATTTT
CSVSQGSGNTIYF
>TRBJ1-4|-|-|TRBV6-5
TGTGCCAGCAGTTCCCCCGGGATGGGTGAAAAACTGTTTTTT
CASSSPGMGEKLFF
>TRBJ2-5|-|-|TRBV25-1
TGTGCCAGCAGCGGGACGCCACAAGAGACCCAGTACTTC
CASSGTPQETQYF
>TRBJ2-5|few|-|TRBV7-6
TGTGCCAGCAGCTTAGCGAGGACCACCCAGTACTTC
CASSLARTTQYF
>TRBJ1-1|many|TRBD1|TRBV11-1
TGTGCCAGCAGCGAAAGGGGACAGATGAACACTGAAGCTTTCTTT
CASSERGQMNTEAFF
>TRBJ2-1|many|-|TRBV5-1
TGCGCCAGCAGCTTTGGGGGGGGCGATACGGTCAATGAGCAGTTCTTC
CASSFGGGDTVNEQFF
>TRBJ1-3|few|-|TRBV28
TGTGCCAGCAGAGATTGGGGCCTTAGCAGGTCTGGAAACACCATATATTTT
CASRDWGLSRSGNTIYF
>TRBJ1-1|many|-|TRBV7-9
TGTGCCAGCAGCTCAGGAGTGGGAAACACTGAAGCTTTCTTT
CASSSGVGNTEAFF
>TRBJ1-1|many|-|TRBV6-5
TGTGCCAGCAGTCAGGGAGGTGCAGGGAAAGCTTTCTTT
CASSQGGAGKAFF
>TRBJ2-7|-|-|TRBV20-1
TGCAGTGCTAGACACAGGGTTGGCAGCTCCTACGAGCAGTACTTC
CSARHRVGSSYEQYF
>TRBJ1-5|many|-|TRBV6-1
TGTGCCAGCAGTTGGGGGACGGGGCAGCCCCAGCATTTT
CASSWGTGQPQHF
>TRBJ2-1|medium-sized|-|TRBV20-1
TGCAGTGCTCTCCCCCAGGGGACGGATGAGCAGTTCTTC
CSALPQGTDEQFF
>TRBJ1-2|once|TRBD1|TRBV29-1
TGCAGCAGTGACCTAGGACAGGGCAATGGCTACACCTTC
CSSDLGQGNGYTF
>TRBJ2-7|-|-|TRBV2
TGTGCCACCAAAATGGACAGAGCCTACGAGCAGTACTTC
CATKMDRAYEQYF
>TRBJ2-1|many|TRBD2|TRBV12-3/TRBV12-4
TGTGCCAGCAGTTTCCTAGCGGGGGAGCTGGACCGACAGTTCTTC
CASSFLAGELDRQFF
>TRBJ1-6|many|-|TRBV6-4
TGTGCCAGCAGCCCCGGGGGCAATTCACCCCTCCACTTT
CASSPGGNSPLHF
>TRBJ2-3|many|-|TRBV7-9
TGTGCCAGCAGCCCCTTCACAGATACGCAGTATTTT
CASSPFTDTQYF
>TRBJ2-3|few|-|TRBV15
TGTGCCACCAGCAGAGCTGCGGATACGCAGTATTTT
CATSRAADTQYF
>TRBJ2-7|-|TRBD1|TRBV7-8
TGTGCCAGCAGCTCAAGACAGGGATCGTCCTACGAGCAGTACTTC
CASSSRQGSSYEQYF
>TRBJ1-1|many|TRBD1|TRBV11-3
TGTGCCAGCAGCCTCGGACAGGACGGTTGGGCTGAAGCTTTCTTT
CASSLGQDGWAEAFF
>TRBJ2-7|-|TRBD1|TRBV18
TGTGCCAGCTCACGCGGGACAGGGGGCTCCTACGAGCAGTACTTC
CASSRGTGGSYEQYF
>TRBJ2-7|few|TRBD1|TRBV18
TGTGCCAGCTCACCCGGACAGGGGAGGTCCTACGAGCAGTACTTC
CASSPGQGRSYEQYF
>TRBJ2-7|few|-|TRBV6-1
TGTGCCAGCAGTGAAAACAGAAACTACGAGCAGTACTTC
CASSENRNYEQYF
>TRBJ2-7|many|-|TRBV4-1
TGCGCCAGCAGCCAAGATAGGCTCAGGACAGTTTACTACGAGCAGTACTTC
CASSQDRLRTVYYEQYF